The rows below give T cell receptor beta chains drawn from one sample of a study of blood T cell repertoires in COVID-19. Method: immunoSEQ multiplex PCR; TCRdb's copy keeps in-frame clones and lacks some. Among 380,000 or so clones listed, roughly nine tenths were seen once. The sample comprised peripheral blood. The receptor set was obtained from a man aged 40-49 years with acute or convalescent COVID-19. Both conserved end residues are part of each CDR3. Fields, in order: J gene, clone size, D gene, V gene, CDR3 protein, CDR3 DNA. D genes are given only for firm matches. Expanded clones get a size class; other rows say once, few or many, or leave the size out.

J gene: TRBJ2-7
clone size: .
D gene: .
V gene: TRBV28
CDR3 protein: CASNQDYSYEQYF
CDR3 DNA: TGTGCCAGCAACCAGGACTACTCCTACGAGCAGTACTTC

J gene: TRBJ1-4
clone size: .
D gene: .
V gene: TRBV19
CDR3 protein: CASSIKQDNEKLFF
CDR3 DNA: TGTGCCAGTAGTATAAAACAGGATAATGAAAAACTGTTTTTT

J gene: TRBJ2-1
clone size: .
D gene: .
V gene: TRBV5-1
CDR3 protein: CASSFNRKYNEQFF
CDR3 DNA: TGCGCCAGCAGCTTTAACAGAAAATACAATGAGCAGTTCTTC

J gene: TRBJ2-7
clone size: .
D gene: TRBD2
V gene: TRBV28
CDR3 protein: CASRLSGGPLYEQYF
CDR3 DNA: TGTGCCAGCAGACTAAGCGGGGGGCCTTTATACGAGCAGTACTTC

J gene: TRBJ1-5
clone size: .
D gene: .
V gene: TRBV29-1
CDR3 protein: CSEDWLPQHF
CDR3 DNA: TGCAGCGAGGACTGGTTGCCCCAGCATTTT

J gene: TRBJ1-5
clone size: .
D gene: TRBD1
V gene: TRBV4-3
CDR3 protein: CASSQDYIGTGGNQPQHF
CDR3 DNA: TGCGCCAGCAGCCAAGATTATATCGGGACAGGGGGTAATCAGCCCCAGCATTTT

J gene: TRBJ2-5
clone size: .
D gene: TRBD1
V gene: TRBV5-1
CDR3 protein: CASSWDSQETQYF
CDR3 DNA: TGCGCCAGCAGTTGGGACAGCCAAGAGACCCAGTACTTC

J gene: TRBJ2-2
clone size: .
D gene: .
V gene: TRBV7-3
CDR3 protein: CASSSSGAGELFF
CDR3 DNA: TGTGCCAGCAGCTCCTCAGGGGCCGGGGAGCTGTTTTTT

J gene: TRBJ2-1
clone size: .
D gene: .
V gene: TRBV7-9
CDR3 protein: CASSLRAGTNTDEQFF
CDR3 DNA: TGTGCCAGCAGCTTAAGGGCGGGCACGAACACTGATGAGCAGTTCTTC

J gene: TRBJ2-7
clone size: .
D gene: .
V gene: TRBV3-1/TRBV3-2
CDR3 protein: CASSPLSEEQYF
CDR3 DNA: TGTGCCAGCAGCCCCCTAAGTGAGGAGCAGTACTTC

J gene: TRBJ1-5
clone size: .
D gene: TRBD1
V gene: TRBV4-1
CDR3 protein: CASSLWTGSNQPQHF
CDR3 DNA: TGCGCCAGCAGCCTATGGACAGGGAGCAATCAGCCCCAGCATTTT

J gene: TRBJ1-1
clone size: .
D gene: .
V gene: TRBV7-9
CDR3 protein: CASSLLDLKNTEAFF
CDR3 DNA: TGTGCCAGCAGCTTATTAGATTTAAAAAACACTGAAGCTTTCTTT

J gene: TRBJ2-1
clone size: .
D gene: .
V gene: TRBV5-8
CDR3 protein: CASRYRYSYNEQFF
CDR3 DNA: TGTGCCAGCAGGTATCGGTACTCCTACAATGAGCAGTTCTTC

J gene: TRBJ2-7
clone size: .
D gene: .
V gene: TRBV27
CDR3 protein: CASSSRGGATYEQYF
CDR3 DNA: TGTGCCAGCAGTTCTCGTGGAGGGGCCACCTACGAGCAGTACTTC

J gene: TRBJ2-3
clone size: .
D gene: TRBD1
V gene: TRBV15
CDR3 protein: CATSRGTGRRTDTQYF
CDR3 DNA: TGTGCCACCAGCAGAGGGACAGGGAGGCGAACAGATACGCAGTATTTT

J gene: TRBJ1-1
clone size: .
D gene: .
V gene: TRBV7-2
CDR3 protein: CASSLVLTSGTEAFF
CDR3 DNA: TGTGCCAGCAGCTTAGTTCTCACATCAGGGACTGAAGCTTTCTTT

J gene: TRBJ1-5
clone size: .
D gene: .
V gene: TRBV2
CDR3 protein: CASRGEVAAHQPQHF
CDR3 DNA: TGTGCCAGCAGGGGAGAGGTAGCGGCCCATCAGCCCCAGCATTTT

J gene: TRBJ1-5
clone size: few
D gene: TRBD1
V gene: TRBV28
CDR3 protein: CASSPMRQGFNQPQHF
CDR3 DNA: TGTGCCAGCAGTCCGATGCGACAGGGATTCAATCAGCCCCAGCATTTT

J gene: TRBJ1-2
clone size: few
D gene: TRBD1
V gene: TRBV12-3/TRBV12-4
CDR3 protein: CASRQGVGGYTF
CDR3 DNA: TGTGCCAGCAGACAGGGGGTAGGTGGCTACACCTTC

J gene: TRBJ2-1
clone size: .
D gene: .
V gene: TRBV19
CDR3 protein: CASTLGPSSYNEQFF
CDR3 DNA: TGTGCCAGTACCCTGGGGCCTAGCTCCTACAATGAGCAGTTCTTC

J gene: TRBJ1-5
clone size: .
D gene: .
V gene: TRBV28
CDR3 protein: CASTMSNQPQHF
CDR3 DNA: TGTGCCAGCACCATGTCCAATCAGCCCCAGCATTTT

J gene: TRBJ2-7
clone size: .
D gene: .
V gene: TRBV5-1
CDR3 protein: CASSRLGSGSGNEQYF
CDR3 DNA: TGCGCCAGCAGCCGATTGGGTTCGGGGAGTGGCAACGAGCAGTACTTC

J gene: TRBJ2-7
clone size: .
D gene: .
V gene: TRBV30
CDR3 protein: CAWSVPLPGGFSEQYF
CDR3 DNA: TGTGCCTGGAGTGTACCCTTACCCGGGGGTTTCTCCGAGCAGTACTTC

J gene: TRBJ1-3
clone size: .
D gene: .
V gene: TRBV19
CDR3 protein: CASTNSGGNTIYF
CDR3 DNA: TGTGCCAGTACCAATTCGGGAGGAAACACCATATATTTT

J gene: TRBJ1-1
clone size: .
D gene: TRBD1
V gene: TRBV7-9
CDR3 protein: CASSSDREYTEAFF
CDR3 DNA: TGTGCCAGCAGCTCGGACAGGGAGTACACTGAAGCTTTCTTT

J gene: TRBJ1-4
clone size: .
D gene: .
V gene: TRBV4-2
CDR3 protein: CASSQAGYNEKLFF
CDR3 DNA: TGTGCCAGCAGCCAAGCAGGATATAATGAAAAACTGTTTTTT

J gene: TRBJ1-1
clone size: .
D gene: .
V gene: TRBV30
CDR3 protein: CAWSVQGNEAFF
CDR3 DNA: TGTGCCTGGAGTGTACAGGGCAATGAAGCTTTCTTT

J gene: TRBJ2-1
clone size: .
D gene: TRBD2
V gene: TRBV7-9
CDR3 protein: CASTPWEGTRLTTEQFF
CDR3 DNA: TGTGCCAGCACCCCGTGGGAGGGGACTAGGCTCACGACTGAGCAGTTCTTC

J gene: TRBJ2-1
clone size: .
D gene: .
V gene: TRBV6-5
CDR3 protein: CASRGTWGFGNEQFF
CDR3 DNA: TGTGCCAGCAGGGGGACTTGGGGTTTTGGCAATGAGCAGTTCTTC

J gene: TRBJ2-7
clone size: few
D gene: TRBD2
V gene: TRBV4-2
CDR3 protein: CASSQDFGSGGPMSPFLSYEQYF
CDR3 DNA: TGTGCCAGCAGCCAAGATTTCGGTAGCGGGGGCCCCATGAGCCCCTTCCTTTCCTACGAGCAGTACTTC

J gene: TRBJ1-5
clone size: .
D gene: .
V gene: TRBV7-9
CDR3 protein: CASSPAFVNQPQHF
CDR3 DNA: TGTGCCAGCAGCCCCGCGTTCGTCAATCAGCCCCAGCATTTT

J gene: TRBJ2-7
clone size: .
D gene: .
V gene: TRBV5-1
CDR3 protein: CASSLGARDTHEQYF
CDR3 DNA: TGCGCCAGCAGCTTGGGGGCTCGGGACACCCACGAGCAGTACTTC